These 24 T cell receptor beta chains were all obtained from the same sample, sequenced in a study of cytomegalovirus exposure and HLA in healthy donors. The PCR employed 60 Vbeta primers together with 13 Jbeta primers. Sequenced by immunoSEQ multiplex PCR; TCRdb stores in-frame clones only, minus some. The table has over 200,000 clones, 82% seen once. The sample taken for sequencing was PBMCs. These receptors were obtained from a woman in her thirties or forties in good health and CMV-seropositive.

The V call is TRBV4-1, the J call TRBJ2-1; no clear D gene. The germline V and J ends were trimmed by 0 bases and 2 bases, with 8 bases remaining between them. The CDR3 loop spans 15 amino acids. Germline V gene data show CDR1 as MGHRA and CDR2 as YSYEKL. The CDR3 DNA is TGCGCCAGCAGCCAAGAGACTGTTACCTACAATGAGCAGTTCTTC. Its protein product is CASSQETVTYNEQFF.

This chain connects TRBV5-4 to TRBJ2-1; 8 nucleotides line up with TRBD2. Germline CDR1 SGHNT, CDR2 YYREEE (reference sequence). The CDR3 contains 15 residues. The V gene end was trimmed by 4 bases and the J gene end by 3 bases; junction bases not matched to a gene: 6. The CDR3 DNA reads TGTGCCAGCAGCCCCTTTAGCGGGAACTACAATGAGCAGTTCTTC. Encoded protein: CASSPFSGNYNEQFF.

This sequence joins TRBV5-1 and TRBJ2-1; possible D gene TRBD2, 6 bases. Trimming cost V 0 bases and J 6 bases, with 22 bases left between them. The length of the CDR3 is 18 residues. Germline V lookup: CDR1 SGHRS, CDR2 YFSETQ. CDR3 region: CASSLEPPGTDQPNEQFF. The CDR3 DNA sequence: TGCGCCAGCAGCTTGGAGCCACCTGGGACTGACCAACCCAATGAGCAGTTCTTC.

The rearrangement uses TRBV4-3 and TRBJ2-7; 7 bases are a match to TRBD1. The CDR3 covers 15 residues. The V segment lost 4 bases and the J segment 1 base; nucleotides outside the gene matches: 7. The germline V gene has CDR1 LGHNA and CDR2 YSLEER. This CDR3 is CASSLDRSRSYEQYF. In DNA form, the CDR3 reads TGCGCCAGCAGCCTGGACAGGTCCCGATCCTACGAGCAGTACTTC.

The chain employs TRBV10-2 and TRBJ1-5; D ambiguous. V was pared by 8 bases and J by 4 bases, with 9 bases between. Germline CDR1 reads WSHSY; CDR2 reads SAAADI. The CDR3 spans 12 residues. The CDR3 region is CASAPGNQPQHF. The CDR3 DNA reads TGCGCCAGCGCCCCAGGAAATCAGCCCCAGCATTTT.

DNA for the CDR3: TGTGCCAGCAGTGAGGGGACTAGCGGACCCCAAGAGACCCAGTACTTC. This codes for CASSEGTSGPQETQYF. The chain combines TRBV25-1 with TRBJ2-5, with TRBD2 identical over 11 bases. With 3 bases clipped from V and 1 base from J, the junction kept 4 bases outside the gene matches. CDR3 length: 16 residues. Germline V gives CDR1 MGHDK, CDR2 SYGVNS.

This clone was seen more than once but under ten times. CDR3 sequence (DNA): TGTGCCAGCAGTCCCCCCGGACAGGTCTCGAGGAGCAATCAGCCCCAGCATTTT. It specifies CASSPPGQVSRSNQPQHF. This chain uses TRBV28 with TRBJ1-5, with 7 positions matching TRBD1. CDR1 MDHEN and CDR2 SYDVKM come from the germline V gene. J gave up 1 base and V 5 bases, and 14 bases lay outside the gene matches. The CDR3 loop spans 18 amino acids.

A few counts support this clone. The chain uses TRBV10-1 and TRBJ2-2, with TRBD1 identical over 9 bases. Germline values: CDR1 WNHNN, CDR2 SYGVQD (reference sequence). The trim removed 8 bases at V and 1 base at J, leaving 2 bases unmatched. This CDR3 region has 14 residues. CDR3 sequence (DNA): TGCGCCAGCTCGGACAGGGGGAACACCGGGGAGCTGTTTTTT. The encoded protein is CASSDRGNTGELFF.

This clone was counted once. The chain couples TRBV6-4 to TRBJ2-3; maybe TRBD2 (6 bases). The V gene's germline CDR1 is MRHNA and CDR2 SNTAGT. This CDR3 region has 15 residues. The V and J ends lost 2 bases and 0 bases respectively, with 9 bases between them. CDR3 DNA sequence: TGTGCCAGCAGTGACGGGACTGTTAGCACAGATACGCAGTATTTT. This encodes CASSDGTVSTDTQYF.

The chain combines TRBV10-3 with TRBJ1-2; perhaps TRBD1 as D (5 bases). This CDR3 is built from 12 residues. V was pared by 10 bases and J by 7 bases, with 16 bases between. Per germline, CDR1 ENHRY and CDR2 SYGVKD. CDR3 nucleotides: TGTGCCAGCGGCCCGGGGGGGTTTGGCTACACCTTC. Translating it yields CASGPGGFGYTF.

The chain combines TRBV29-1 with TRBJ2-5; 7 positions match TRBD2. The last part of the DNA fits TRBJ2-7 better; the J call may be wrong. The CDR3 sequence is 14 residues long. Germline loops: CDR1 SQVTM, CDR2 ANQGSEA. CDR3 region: CSVAKTGGSYEQYF. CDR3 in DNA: TGCAGCGTTGCCAAGACGGGGGGCTCCTACGAGCAGTACTTC.

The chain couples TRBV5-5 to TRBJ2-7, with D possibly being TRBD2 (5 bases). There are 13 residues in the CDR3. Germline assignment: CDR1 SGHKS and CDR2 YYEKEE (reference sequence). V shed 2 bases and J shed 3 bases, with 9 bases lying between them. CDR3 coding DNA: TGTGCCAGCAGCTTAGACGGGATCTACGAGCAGTACTTC. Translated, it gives CASSLDGIYEQYF.

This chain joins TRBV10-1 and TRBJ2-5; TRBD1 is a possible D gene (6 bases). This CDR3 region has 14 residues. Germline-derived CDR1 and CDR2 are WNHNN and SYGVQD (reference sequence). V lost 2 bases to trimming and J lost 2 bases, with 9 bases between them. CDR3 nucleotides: TGCGCCAGCAGTGAGAGGGGGAGACAAGAGACCCAGTACTTC. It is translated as CASSERGRQETQYF.

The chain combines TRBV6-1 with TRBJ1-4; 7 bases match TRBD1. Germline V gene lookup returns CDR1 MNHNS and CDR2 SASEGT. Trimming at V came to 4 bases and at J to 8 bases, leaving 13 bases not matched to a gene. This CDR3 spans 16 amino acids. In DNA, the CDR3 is TGTGCCAGCAGTGTACCGGGACAGAGGGGATCGGAAAAACTGTTTTTT. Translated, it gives CASSVPGQRGSEKLFF.

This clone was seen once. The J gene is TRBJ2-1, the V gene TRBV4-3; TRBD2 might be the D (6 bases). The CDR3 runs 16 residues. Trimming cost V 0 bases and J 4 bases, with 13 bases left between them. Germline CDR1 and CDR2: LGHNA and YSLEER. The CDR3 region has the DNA TGCGCCAGCAGCCAAGATTTCTGGGGGGTTTACAATGAGCAGTTCTTC. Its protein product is CASSQDFWGVYNEQFF.

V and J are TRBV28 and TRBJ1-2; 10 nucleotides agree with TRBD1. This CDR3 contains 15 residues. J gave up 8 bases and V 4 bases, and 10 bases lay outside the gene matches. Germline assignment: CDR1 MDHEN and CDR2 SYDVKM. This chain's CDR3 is CASSSPGTGVGGYTF. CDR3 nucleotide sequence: TGTGCCAGCAGTTCGCCCGGGACAGGGGTTGGGGGCTACACCTTC.

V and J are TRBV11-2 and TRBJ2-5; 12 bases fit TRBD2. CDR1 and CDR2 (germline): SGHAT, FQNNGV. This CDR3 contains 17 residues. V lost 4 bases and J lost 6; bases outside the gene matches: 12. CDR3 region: CASSSQLAGGEGKTQYF. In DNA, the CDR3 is TGTGCCAGCAGCTCCCAGCTAGCGGGAGGGGAGGGAAAGACCCAGTACTTC.

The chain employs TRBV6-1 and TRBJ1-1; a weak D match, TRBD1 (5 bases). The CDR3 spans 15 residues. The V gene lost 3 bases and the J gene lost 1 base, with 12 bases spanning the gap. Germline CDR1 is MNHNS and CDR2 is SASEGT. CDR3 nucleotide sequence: TGTGCCAGCAGTGACGCTTCCGGGGGGAACACTGAAGCTTTCTTT. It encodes CASSDASGGNTEAFF.

CDR3 sequence: CASSWTSGLLGYNEQFF. DNA for the CDR3: TGCGCCAGCAGCTGGACTAGCGGGCTCTTAGGGTACAATGAGCAGTTCTTC. This chain joins TRBV5-1 and TRBJ2-1; TRBD2 agrees at 11 bases. CDR3 length equals 17 residues. J gave up 4 bases and V 3 bases, and 9 bases lay outside the gene matches. CDR1 SGHRS and CDR2 YFSETQ come from the germline V gene.

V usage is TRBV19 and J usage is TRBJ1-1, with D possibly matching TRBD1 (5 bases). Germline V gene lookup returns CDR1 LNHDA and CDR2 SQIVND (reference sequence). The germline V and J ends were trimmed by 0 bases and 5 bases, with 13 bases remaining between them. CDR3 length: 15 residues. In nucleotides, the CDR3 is TGTGCCAGTAGTATAGATCGGGAGGGGTGGACTGAAGCTTTCTTT. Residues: CASSIDREGWTEAFF. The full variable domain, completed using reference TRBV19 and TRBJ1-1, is DGGITQSPKYLFRKEGQNVTLSCEQNLNHDAMYWYRQDPGQGLRLIYYSQIVNDFQKGDIAEGYSVSREKKESFPLTVTSAQKNPTAFYLCASSIDREGWTEAFFGQGTRLTVV.

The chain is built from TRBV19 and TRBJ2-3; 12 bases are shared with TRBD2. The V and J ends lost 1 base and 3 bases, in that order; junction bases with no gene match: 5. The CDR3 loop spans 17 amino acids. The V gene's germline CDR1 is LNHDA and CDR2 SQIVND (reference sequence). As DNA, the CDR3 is TGTGCCAGTAGTATAGTTTTGACTAGCGGGGGAACAGATACGCAGTATTTT. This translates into CASSIVLTSGGTDTQYF.

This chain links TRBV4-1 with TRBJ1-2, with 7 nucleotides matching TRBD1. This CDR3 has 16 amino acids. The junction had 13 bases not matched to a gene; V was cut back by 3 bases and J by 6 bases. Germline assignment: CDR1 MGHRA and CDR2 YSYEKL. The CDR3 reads CASSQVPGQSFHGYTF. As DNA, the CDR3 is TGCGCCAGCAGCCAGGTCCCGGGACAGAGTTTCCATGGCTACACCTTC.

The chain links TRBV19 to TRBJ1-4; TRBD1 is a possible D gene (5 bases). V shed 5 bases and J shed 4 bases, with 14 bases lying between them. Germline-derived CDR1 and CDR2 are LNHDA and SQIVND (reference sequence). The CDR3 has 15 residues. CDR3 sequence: CASSEPQGSNEKLFF. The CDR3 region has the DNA TGTGCCAGTAGTGAACCGCAGGGTAGTAATGAAAAACTGTTTTTT.

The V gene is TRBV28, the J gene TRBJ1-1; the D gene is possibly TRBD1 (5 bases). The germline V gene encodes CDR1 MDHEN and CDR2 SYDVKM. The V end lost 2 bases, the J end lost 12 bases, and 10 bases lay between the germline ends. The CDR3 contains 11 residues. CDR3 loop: CASSLNQGSFF. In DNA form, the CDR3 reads TGTGCCAGCAGTTTAAATCAGGGATCTTTCTTT.